These T cell receptor beta chains were read from a single sample in a study of blood T cell repertoires in COVID-19. Repertoires were generated with immunoSEQ multiplex PCR, while TCRdb's copy carries only in-frame clones and drops some. Among approximately 53,000 clones listed, 82% were seen once. The sample comprised peripheral blood. The receptor source for this set is a woman between 55 and 75 years old with acute or convalescent COVID-19. Both conserved end residues are part of each CDR3. D genes are given only for firm matches. Part of the rows lack a size; the others show once, few, many or a class for expanded clones.

v_gene,abundance,j_gene,d_gene,CDR3nt,CDR3aa
TRBV7-9,.,TRBJ2-7,TRBD1,TGTGCCAGCAGCGCACCCGGGACAGGGGGCATGGGGTACGAGCAGTACTTC,CASSAPGTGGMGYEQYF
TRBV7-2,.,TRBJ2-3,TRBD2,TGTGCCAGCAGCTTAAGACTAGCGGGCCCCCGTAGGGATACGCAGTATTTT,CASSLRLAGPRRDTQYF
TRBV9,.,TRBJ1-3,.,TGTGCCAGCAGCGTAGCTAGCTCTGGAAACACCATATATTTT,CASSVASSGNTIYF
TRBV15,.,TRBJ2-3,TRBD1,TGTGCCACCAGCAGAGGGGGGACAGGGGCGACAGATACGCAGTATTTT,CATSRGGTGATDTQYF
TRBV5-5,.,TRBJ1-5,.,TGTGCCAGCACCCGGAGGCAGCCCCAGCATTTT,CASTRRQPQHF
TRBV5-6,.,TRBJ2-1,.,TGTGCCAGCAGCTTTACAGGATACAATGAGCAGTTCTTC,CASSFTGYNEQFF
TRBV5-1,.,TRBJ2-1,.,TGCGCCAGCAGCCCGGCGGGGAGCCAAAATGAGCAGTTCTTC,CASSPAGSQNEQFF
TRBV12-3/TRBV12-4,few,TRBJ2-7,.,TGTGCCAGCAGCGATGGCTCTGATTCTCAGTACTTC,CASSDGSDSQYF
TRBV5-1,.,TRBJ1-2,.,TGCGCCAGCAGCTCCAGGGGAGTTGACTACACCTTC,CASSSRGVDYTF
TRBV19,.,TRBJ2-3,.,TGTGCCAGTAGTCTGGCCGTCATGCCAGATACGCAGTATTTT,CASSLAVMPDTQYF
TRBV7-8,.,TRBJ2-1,.,TGTGCCAGCAGCTCCTCCCAGGGGCTCCCCTCCTACAATGAGCAGTTCTTC,CASSSSQGLPSYNEQFF
TRBV19,.,TRBJ1-6,TRBD1,TGTGCCAGTAGTATTGGAAACAGGGGTTCCTATAATTCACCCCTCCACTTT,CASSIGNRGSYNSPLHF
TRBV5-1,.,TRBJ1-2,TRBD1,TGCGCCAGCAGGCTACAGGGGGCTTTAGGCTACACCTTC,CASRLQGALGYTF
TRBV27,.,TRBJ2-3,.,TGTGCCAGCAGTTTGCGCGGGAAGAGGGGCACAGATACGCAGTATTTT,CASSLRGKRGTDTQYF
TRBV5-1,.,TRBJ1-6,.,TGCGCCAGCAGACCCTCCCCAGGTAGCTATAATTCACCCCTCCACTTT,CASRPSPGSYNSPLHF
TRBV10-2,.,TRBJ2-3,TRBD2,TGCGCCAGCAGTGATAGGTTAGCGGGGGACACAGATACGCAGTATTTT,CASSDRLAGDTDTQYF
TRBV19,.,TRBJ2-5,.,TGTGCCAGTACCCCCAGTGGCACGCACCAAGAGACCCAGTACTTC,CASTPSGTHQETQYF
TRBV5-1,once,TRBJ1-2,.,TGCGCCAGCAGCTGGTTCTTGGCCCTTAACGGCTACACCTTC,CASSWFLALNGYTF
TRBV5-4,.,TRBJ2-2,.,TGTGCCAGCAGCCCACAGGGAGTTAAACCCGGGGAGCTGTTTTTT,CASSPQGVKPGELFF
TRBV10-2,.,TRBJ1-1,.,TGCGCCAGCAGAGACGGGATATGGACTGAAGCTTTCTTT,CASRDGIWTEAFF
TRBV5-4,.,TRBJ2-5,TRBD1,TGTGCCAGCAGCCCGACAGGGGAAGGCCGAGAGACCCAGTACTTC,CASSPTGEGRETQYF
TRBV7-2,.,TRBJ2-3,.,TGTGCCGGGAGTAGCACAGATACGCAGTATTTT,CAGSSTDTQYF
TRBV5-1,.,TRBJ2-6,.,TGCGCCCGCAGCTTGGGTTGGGGGCACGGGGTTTCTGGGGCCAACGTCCTGACTTTC,CARSLGWGHGVSGANVLTF
TRBV2,.,TRBJ2-1,TRBD2,TGTGCCAGCAGTGAAGTGGGGAGGGCCTACAATGAGCAGTTCTTC,CASSEVGRAYNEQFF
TRBV20-1,.,TRBJ1-1,.,TGCAGTATTGCGTATGACACTGAAGCTTTCTTT,CSIAYDTEAFF
TRBV2,.,TRBJ1-6,.,TGTGCCAGCACCCTACAATCGGGGGGGAATTCACCCCTTCACTTT,CASTLQSGGNSPLHF
TRBV12-5,.,TRBJ1-5,.,TGTGCTAGTGGTTTTAGGGGGGCGGGAGGTAGCAATCAGCCCCAGCATTTT,CASGFRGAGGSNQPQHF
TRBV6-2/TRBV6-3,.,TRBJ2-5,.,TGTGCCAGCAGCCCTTTGGGGCTTGGTGAGACCCAGTACTTC,CASSPLGLGETQYF
TRBV4-1,.,TRBJ2-5,.,TGCGCCAGCAGCCCCCCCCGGGAGCAAGAGACCCAGTACTTC,CASSPPREQETQYF
TRBV30,.,TRBJ1-6,.,TGTGCCTTAGACATGTATAATTCACCCCTCCACTTT,CALDMYNSPLHF
TRBV30,.,TRBJ2-5,.,TGTGCCTGGAGTGTTGCTAGTCCAGAGACCCAGTACTTC,CAWSVASPETQYF
TRBV6-5,.,TRBJ1-5,.,TGTGCCAGCAGTCGTGGACGGGGGGATCAGCCCCAGCATTTT,CASSRGRGDQPQHF
TRBV19,once,TRBJ1-2,.,TGTGCCAGTAGTAGGACAGACCTACGGGGAAACTATGGCTACACCTTC,CASSRTDLRGNYGYTF
TRBV6-1,.,TRBJ1-1,.,TGTGCCAGCAGTGAATTCGACCGGGGTGAAGCTTTCTTT,CASSEFDRGEAFF
TRBV7-2,.,TRBJ2-3,.,TGTGCCAGCAGCTTAGAGCCACGGGTCACAGATACGCAGTATTTT,CASSLEPRVTDTQYF
TRBV7-3,.,TRBJ1-1,.,TGTGCCAGCAGCCTCCTGGGAGGGAAAGCTTTCTTT,CASSLLGGKAFF
TRBV19,.,TRBJ1-1,.,TGTGCCAGTAGTATGTGGGGGCCGTACACTGAAGCTTTCTTT,CASSMWGPYTEAFF
TRBV30,few,TRBJ1-6,.,TGTGCCTGGAGTACCCGACAGGTATCACCCCTCCACTTT,CAWSTRQVSPLHF
TRBV18,.,TRBJ2-3,.,TGTGCCAGCTCACTTGGACTTGGCGGGGATACGCAGTATTTT,CASSLGLGGDTQYF
TRBV9,.,TRBJ1-2,TRBD1,TGTGCCAGCAGCGGCCGGGACAGGGCCTATGGCTACACCTTC,CASSGRDRAYGYTF
TRBV10-1,once,TRBJ2-3,TRBD2,TGCGCCAGCAGTGAGTCGTTCGGGGGGGCCATCGATACGCAGTATTTT,CASSESFGGAIDTQYF
TRBV21-1,.,TRBJ1-2,.,TGTGCCAGCAGCAAACTACCGAAGGGGGACAGCAAAAAGGGCTATGGCTACACCTTC,CASSKLPKGDSKKGYGYTF
TRBV30,.,TRBJ1-1,.,TGTGCCTGGAGTAGCGGGGACACTGAAGCTTTCTTT,CAWSSGDTEAFF
TRBV19,few,TRBJ1-2,.,TGTGCCAGTAGTATAGGTATGCAGGCCTCAGGTGGCTACACCTTC,CASSIGMQASGGYTF
TRBV6-5,once,TRBJ1-1,.,TGTGCCAGCGAATTAAATGGGGGCGGGTACACTGAAGCTTTCTTT,CASELNGGGYTEAFF
TRBV7-2,.,TRBJ1-6,.,TGTGCCACCGCCCCAAGGGCGGGGTCACCCCTCCACTTT,CATAPRAGSPLHF
TRBV30,.,TRBJ1-2,TRBD1,TGTGCCTGCGAGAACCGGGACAGCAACTATGGCTACACCTTC,CACENRDSNYGYTF
TRBV27,.,TRBJ2-7,TRBD1,TGTGCCAGCAGTTTGGACAGGGTAACCTACGAGCAGTACTTC,CASSLDRVTYEQYF
TRBV29-1,.,TRBJ2-1,.,TGCAGCGCACTAGAGAGCTCCTACAATGAGCAGTTCTTC,CSALESSYNEQFF
TRBV6-5,.,TRBJ2-1,TRBD1,TGTGCCAGCAGTTCCGGGACAGGGCGATATGAGCAGTTCTTC,CASSSGTGRYEQFF